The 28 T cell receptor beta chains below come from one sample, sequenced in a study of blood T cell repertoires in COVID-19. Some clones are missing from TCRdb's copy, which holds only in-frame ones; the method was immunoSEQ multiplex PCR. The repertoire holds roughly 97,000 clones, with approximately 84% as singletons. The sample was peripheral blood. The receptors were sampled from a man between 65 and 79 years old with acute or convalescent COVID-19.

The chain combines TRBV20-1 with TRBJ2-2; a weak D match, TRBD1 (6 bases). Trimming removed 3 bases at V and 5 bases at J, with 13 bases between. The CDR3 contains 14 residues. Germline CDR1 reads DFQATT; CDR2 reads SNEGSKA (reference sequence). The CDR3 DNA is TGCAGTGCTAGTTTACAGGGTTGGACCGGGGAGCTGTTTTTT. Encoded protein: CSASLQGWTGELFF.

CDR3 bases: TGTGCCTGGAGCGGGGGAAACTACGAGCAGTACTTC. This codes for CAWSGGNYEQYF. V usage is TRBV30 and J usage is TRBJ2-7, with D possibly matching TRBD2 (6 bases). V gave up 3 bases and J gave up 3 bases, with 9 bases separating them. This CDR3 region has 12 residues. Germline CDR1 and CDR2: GTSNPN and SVGIG (reference sequence).

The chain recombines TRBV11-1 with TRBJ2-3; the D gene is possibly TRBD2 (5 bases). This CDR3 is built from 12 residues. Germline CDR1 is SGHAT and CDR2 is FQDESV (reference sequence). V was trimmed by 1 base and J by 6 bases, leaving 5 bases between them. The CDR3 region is CASSLGGDTQYF. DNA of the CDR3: TGTGCCAGCAGCTTAGGCGGGGATACGCAGTATTTT.

The CDR3 is CASSVRETQYF. For the CDR3, the DNA is TGTGCCAGCAGCGTTCGAGAGACCCAGTACTTC. The chain combines TRBV12-3 or TRBV12-4 with TRBJ2-5, with D hard to call. Between the trimmed V and J ends, which lost 6 bases and 4 bases, there was a span of 6 bases. This CDR3 region has 11 residues.

The CDR3 DNA reads TGTGCCAGCAGCGTACCAGGGGGGACACCCCTCCACTTT. Protein sequence: CASSVPGGTPLHF. The V and J genes are TRBV9 and TRBJ1-6; 7 nucleotides align to TRBD1. The germline CDR1 and CDR2 sequences are SGDLS and YYNGEE. The CDR3 covers 13 residues. The junction had 3 bases not matched to a gene; V was cut back by 1 base and J by 11 bases.

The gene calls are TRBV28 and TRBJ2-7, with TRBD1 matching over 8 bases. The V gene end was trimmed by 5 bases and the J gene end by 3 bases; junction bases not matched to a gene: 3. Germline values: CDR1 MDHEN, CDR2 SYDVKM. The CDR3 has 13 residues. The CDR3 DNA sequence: TGTGCCAGCAGTCACGGGACAGGCTACGAGCAGTACTTC. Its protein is CASSHGTGYEQYF.

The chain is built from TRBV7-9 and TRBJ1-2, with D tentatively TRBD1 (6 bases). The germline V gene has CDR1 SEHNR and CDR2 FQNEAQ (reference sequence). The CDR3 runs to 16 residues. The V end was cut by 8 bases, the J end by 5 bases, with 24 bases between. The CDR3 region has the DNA TGTGCCAGCCAATCAGGGGCGGGGGAGTTCTGGTATGGCTACACCTTC. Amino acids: CASQSGAGEFWYGYTF. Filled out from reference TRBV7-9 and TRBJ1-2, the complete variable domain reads DTGVSQNPRHKITKRGQNVTFRCDPISEHNRLYWYRQTLGQGPEFLTYFQNEAQLEKSRLLSDRFSAERPKGSFSTLEIQRTEQGDSAMYLCASQSGAGEFWYGYTFGSGTRLTVV.

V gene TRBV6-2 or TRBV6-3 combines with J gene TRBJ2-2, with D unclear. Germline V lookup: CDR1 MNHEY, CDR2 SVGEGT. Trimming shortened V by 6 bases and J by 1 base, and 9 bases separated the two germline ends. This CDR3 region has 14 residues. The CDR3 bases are TGTGCCAGCAGCCCGACTTGGAACACCGGGGAGCTGTTTTTT. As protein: CASSPTWNTGELFF.

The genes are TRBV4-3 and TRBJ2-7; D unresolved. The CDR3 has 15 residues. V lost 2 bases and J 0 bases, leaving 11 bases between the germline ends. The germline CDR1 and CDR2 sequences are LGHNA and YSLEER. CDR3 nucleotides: TGCGCCAGCAGCCAAACCATAACTAACTCCTACGAGCAGTACTTC. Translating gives CASSQTITNSYEQYF.

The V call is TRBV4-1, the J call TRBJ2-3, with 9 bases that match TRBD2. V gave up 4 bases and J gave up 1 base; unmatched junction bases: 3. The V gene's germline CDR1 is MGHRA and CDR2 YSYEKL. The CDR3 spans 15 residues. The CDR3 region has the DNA TGCGCCAGCAGCCGCTGGACTAGCGGCACAGATACGCAGTATTTT. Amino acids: CASSRWTSGTDTQYF.

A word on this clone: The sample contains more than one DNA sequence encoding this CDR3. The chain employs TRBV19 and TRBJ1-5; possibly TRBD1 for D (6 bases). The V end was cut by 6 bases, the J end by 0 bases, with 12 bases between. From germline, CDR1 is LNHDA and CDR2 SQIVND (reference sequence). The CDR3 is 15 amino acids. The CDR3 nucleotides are TGTGCCAGTAGATCACAGGGATATAGCAATCAGCCCCAGCATTTT. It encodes CASRSQGYSNQPQHF.

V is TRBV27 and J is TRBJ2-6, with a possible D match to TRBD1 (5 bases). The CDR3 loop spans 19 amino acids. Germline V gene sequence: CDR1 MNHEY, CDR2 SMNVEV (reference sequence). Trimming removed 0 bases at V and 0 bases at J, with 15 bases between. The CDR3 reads CASSLSLARQISGANVLTF. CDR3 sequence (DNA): TGTGCCAGCAGTTTATCCCTCGCCCGACAGATCTCTGGGGCCAACGTCCTGACTTTC.

CDR3 amino acids: CASSQAGTGELFF. CDR3 coding DNA: TGTGCCAGCAGCCAAGCAGGGACCGGGGAGCTGTTTTTT. The chain employs TRBV4-2 and TRBJ2-2; perhaps TRBD1 as D (5 bases). The CDR3 has 13 residues. Trimming stripped 1 base from V and 5 bases from J, with 5 bases between. The germline V gene has CDR1 LGHNA and CDR2 YNFKEQ.

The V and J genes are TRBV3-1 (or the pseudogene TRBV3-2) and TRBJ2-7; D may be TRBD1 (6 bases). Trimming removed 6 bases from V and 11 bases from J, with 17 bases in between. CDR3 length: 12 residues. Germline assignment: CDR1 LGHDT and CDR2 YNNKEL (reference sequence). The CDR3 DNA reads TGTGCCAGCAGGCAACTTGGGGGCATTGAGTACTTC. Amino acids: CASRQLGGIEYF.

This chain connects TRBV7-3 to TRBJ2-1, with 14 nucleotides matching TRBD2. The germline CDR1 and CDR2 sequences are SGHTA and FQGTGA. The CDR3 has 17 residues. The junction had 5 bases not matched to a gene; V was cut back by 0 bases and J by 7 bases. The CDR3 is CASSLTTSGGVKNEQFF. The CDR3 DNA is TGTGCCAGCAGCTTAACGACTAGCGGGGGGGTAAAAAATGAGCAGTTCTTC.

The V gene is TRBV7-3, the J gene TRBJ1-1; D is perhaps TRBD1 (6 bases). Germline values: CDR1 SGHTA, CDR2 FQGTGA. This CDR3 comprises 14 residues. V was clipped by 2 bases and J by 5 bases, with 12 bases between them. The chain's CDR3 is CASSLRGAGTEAFF. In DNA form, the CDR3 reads TGTGCCAGCAGCTTACGGGGGGCTGGTACTGAAGCTTTCTTT.

CDR3 in DNA: TGTGCCAGCAGCTCGGGTCCCGCGGCCGGGGAGCTGTTTTTT. This translates into CASSSGPAAGELFF. This rearrangement joins TRBV7-3 to TRBJ2-2; D remains ambiguous. The CDR3 extends over 14 amino acids. Trimming took off 4 bases at V and 6 bases at J, with 12 bases between the two ends. The germline V gene encodes CDR1 SGHTA and CDR2 FQGTGA.

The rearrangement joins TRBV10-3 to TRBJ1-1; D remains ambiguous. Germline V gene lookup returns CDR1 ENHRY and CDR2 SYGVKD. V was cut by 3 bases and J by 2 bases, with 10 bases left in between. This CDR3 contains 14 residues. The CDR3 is CAISDQVRNTEAFF. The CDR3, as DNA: TGTGCCATCAGTGACCAGGTCCGTAACACTGAAGCTTTCTTT.

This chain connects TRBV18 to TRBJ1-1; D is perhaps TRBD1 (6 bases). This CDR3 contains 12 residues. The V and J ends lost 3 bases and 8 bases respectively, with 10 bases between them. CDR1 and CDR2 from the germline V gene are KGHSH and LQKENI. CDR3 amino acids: CASSPRGMEAFF. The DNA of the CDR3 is TGTGCCAGCTCACCTAGGGGGATGGAAGCTTTCTTT.

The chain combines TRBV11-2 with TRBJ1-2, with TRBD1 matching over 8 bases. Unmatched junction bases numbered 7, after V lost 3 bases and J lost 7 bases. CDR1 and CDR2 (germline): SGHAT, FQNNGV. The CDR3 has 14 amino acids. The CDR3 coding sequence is TGTGCCAGCAGCTTGTCAGGGGGCGCGAGTGGCTACACCTTC. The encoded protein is CASSLSGGASGYTF.

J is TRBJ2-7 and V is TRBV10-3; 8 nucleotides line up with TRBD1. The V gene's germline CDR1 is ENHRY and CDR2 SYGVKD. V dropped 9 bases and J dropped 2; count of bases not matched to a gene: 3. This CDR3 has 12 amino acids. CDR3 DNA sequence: TGTGCCATAGGGGACAGGCCCTACGAGCAGTACTTC. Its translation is CAIGDRPYEQYF.

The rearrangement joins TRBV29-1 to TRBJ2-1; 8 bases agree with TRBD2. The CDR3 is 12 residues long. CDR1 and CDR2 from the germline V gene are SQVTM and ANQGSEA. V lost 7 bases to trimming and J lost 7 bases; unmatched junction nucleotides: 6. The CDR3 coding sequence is TGCAGCGCGGGAGGGGGGGCGAATGAGCAGTTCTTC. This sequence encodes CSAGGGANEQFF.

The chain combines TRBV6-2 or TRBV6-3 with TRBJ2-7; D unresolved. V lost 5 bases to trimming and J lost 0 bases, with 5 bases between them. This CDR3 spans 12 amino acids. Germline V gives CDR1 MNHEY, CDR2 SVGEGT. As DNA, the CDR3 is TGTGCCAGCAGTCCGAGCTCCTACGAGCAGTACTTC. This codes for CASSPSSYEQYF.

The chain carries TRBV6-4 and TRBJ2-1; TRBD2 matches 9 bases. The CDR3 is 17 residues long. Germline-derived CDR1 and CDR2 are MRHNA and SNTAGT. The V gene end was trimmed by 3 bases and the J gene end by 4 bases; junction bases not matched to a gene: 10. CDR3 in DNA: TGTGCCAGCAGTGAACGACCGACTAGCGGAGGATACAATGAGCAGTTCTTC. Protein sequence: CASSERPTSGGYNEQFF.

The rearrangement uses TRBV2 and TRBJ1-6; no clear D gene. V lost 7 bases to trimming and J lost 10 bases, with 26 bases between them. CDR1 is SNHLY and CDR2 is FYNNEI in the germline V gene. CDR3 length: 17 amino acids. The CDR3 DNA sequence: TGTGCCAGCACCCAAGATGCGTGGGCAGGCAATTACTCACCCCTCCACTTT. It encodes CASTQDAWAGNYSPLHF.

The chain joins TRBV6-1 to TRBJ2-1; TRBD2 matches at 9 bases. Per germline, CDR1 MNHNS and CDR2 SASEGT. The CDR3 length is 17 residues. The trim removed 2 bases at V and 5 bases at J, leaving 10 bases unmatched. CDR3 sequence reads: CASSELPTSGDHNEQFF. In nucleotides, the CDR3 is TGTGCCAGCAGTGAACTCCCGACTAGCGGAGACCACAATGAGCAGTTCTTC.

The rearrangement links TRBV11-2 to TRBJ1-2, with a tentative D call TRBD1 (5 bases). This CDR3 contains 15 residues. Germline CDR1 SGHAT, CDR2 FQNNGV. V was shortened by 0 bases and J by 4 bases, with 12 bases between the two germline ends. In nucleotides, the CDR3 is TGTGCCAGCAGCTTAGATGGGGCAGTCTCCTATGGCTACACCTTC. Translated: CASSLDGAVSYGYTF.

CDR3 DNA sequence: TGCGCCAGCAGCCAAGGGCCTCTAGCGGGGGGTCTAGGGAATGAGCAGTTCTTC. Its translation is CASSQGPLAGGLGNEQFF. The rearrangement links TRBV4-1 to TRBJ2-1, with 11 bases identical to TRBD2. The germline CDR1 and CDR2 sequences are MGHRA and YSYEKL. CDR3 length: 18 residues. Losses at the gene ends were 1 base for V and 7 bases for J; bases not matched to a gene: 12.